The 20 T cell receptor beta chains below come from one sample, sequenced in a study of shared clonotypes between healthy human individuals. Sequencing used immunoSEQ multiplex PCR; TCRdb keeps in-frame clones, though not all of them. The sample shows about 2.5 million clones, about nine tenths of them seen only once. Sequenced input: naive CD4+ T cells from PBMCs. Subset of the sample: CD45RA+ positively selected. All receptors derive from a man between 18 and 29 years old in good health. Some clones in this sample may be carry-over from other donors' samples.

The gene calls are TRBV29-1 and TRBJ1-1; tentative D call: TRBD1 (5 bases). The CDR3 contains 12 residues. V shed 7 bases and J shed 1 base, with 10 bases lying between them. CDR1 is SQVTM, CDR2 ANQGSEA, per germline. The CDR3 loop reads CSGTSPNTEAFF. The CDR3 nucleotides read TGCAGCGGGACATCTCCGAACACTGAAGCTTTCTTT.

As DNA, the CDR3 is TGTGCCAGCAGCTTAGATGCTACCCCCGCGGGACAGGGTAGCGAGCAGTACTTC. Translation gives CASSLDATPAGQGSEQYF. The chain has TRBV11-2 and TRBJ2-7, with 9 nucleotides matching TRBD1. Germline CDR1 SGHAT, CDR2 FQNNGV. CDR3 length equals 18 residues. J was trimmed by 6 bases and V by 0 bases; bases with no gene match: 15.

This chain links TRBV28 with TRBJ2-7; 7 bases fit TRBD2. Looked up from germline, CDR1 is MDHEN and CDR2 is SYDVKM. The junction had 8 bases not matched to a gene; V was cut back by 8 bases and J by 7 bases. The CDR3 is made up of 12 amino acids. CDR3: CASSPAGVEQYF. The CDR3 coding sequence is TGTGCCAGCTCGCCGGCGGGGGTTGAGCAGTACTTC.

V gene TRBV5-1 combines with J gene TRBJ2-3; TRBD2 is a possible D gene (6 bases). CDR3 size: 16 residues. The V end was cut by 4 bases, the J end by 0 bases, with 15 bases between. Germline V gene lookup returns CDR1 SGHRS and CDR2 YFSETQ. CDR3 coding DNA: TGCGCCAGCAGCGGAAAGGGACTTGCTAGCACAGATACGCAGTATTTT. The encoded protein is CASSGKGLASTDTQYF.

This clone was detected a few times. CDR3 protein: CASSEEGYQPQHF. CDR3 coding DNA: TGTGCCAGCAGTGAAGAGGGATATCAGCCCCAGCATTTT. The genes are TRBV2 and TRBJ1-5; D not certain. V lost 1 base and J 5 bases, leaving 6 bases between the germline ends. Germline loops: CDR1 SNHLY, CDR2 FYNNEI. The CDR3 has 13 residues.

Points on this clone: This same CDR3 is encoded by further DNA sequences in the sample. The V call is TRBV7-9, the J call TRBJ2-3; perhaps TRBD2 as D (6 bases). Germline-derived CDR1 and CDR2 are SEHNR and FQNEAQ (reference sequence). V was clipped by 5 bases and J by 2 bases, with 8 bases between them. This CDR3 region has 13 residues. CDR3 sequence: CASSPLATDTQYF. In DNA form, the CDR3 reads TGTGCCAGCAGCCCACTAGCCACAGATACGCAGTATTTT.

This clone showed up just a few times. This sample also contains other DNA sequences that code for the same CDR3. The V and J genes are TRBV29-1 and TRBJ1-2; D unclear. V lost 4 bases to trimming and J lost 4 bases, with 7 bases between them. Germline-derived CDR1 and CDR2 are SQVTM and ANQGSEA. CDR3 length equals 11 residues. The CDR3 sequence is CSVAVGYGYTF. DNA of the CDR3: TGCAGCGTTGCAGTAGGCTATGGCTACACCTTC. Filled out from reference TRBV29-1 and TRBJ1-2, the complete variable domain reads SAVISQKPSRDICQRGTSLTIQCQVDSQVTMMFWYRQQPGQSLTLIATANQGSEATYESGFVIDKFPISRPNLTFSTLTVSNMSPEDSSIYLCSVAVGYGYTFGSGTRLTVV.

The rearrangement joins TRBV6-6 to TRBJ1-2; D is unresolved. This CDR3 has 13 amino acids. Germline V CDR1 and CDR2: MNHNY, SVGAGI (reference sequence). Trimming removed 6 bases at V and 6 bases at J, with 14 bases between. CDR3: CASRGGLINGYTF. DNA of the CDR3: TGTGCCAGCAGGGGAGGGTTGATAAATGGCTACACCTTC.

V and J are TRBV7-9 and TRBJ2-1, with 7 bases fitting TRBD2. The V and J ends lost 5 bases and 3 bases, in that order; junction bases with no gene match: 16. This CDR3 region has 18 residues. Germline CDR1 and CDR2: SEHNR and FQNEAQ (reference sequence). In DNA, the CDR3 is TGTGCCAGCAGCCCCCCTCCCTCTAGCGGCCGAGGCTACAATGAGCAGTTCTTC. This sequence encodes CASSPPPSSGRGYNEQFF.

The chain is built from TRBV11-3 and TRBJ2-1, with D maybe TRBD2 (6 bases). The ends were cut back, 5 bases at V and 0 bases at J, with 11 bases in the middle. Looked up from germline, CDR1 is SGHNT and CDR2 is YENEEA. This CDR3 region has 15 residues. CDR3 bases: TGTGCCAGCAGCCTTAGGGGAGGCTCCTACAATGAGCAGTTCTTC. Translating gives CASSLRGGSYNEQFF. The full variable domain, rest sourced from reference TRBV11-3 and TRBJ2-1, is EAGVVQSPRYKIIEKKQPVAFWCNPISGHNTLYWYLQNLGQGPELLIRYENEEAVDDSQLPKDRFSAERLKGVDSTLKIQPAELGDSAVYLCASSLRGGSYNEQFFGPGTRLTVL.

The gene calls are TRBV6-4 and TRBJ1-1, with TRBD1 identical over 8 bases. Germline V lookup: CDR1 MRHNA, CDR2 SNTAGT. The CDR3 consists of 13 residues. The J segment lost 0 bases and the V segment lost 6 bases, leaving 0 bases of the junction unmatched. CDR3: CASRQGVNTEAFF. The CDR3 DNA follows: TGTGCCAGCAGACAGGGGGTGAACACTGAAGCTTTCTTT.

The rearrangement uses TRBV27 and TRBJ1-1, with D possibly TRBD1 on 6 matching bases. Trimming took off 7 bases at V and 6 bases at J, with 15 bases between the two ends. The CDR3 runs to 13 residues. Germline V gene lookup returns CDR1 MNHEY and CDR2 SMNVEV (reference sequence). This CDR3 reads CASNKQGTAEAFF. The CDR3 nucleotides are TGTGCCAGCAATAAACAGGGTACCGCTGAAGCTTTCTTT.

CDR3 DNA sequence: TGCGCCAGCAGCTACGGGTACACCGGGGAGCTGTTTTTT. This codes for CASSYGYTGELFF. The chain employs TRBV5-1 and TRBJ2-2; D unresolved. V was clipped by 3 bases and J by 3 bases, with 6 bases between them. This CDR3 comprises 13 residues. Germline V gene lookup returns CDR1 SGHRS and CDR2 YFSETQ.

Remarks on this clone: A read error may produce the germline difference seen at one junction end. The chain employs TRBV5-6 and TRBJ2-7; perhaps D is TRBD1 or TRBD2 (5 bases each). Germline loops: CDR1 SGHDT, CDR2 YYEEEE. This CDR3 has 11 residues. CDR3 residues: CASSLPGTVLF. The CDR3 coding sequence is TGTGCCAGCAGCTTACCCGGGACGGTACTCTTC.

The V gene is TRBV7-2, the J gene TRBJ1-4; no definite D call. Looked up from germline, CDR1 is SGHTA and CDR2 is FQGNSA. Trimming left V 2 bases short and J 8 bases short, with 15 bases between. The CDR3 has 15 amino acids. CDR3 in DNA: TGTGCCAGCAGCTTATCCTATATGGTACGAGAAAAACTGTTTTTT. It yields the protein CASSLSYMVREKLFF.

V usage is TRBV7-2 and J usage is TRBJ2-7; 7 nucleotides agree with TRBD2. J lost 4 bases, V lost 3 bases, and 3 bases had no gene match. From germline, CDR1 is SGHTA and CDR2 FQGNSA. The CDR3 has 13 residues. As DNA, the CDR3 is TGTGCCAGCAGCTTGCTAGCGGCGTACGAGCAGTACTTC. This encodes CASSLLAAYEQYF.

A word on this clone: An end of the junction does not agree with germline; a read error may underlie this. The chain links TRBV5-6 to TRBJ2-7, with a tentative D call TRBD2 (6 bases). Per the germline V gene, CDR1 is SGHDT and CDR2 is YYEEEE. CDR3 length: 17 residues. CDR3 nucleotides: TGTGCCAGCAGCTTACGGGCCCTGCGGGACCAGGAGAACCCGACCCACTTC. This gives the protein CASSLRALRDQENPTHF.

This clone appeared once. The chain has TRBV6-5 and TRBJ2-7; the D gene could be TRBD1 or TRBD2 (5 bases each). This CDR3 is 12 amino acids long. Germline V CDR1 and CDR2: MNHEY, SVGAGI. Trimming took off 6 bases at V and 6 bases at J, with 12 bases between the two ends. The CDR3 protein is CASRSPGREQYF. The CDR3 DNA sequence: TGTGCCAGCAGATCACCGGGGCGCGAGCAGTACTTC.

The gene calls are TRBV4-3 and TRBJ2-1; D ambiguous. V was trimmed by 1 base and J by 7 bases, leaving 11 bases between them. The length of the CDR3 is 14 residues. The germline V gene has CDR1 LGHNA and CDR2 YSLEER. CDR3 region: CASSQVVSANEQFF. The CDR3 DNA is TGCGCCAGCAGCCAAGTGGTGTCGGCTAATGAGCAGTTCTTC.

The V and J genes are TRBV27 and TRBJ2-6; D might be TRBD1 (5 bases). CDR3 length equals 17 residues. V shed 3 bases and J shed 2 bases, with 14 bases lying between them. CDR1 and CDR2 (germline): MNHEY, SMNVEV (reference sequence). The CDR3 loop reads CASSFLQGSTGANVLTF. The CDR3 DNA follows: TGTGCCAGCAGTTTCCTGCAGGGTAGCACTGGGGCCAACGTCCTGACTTTC.